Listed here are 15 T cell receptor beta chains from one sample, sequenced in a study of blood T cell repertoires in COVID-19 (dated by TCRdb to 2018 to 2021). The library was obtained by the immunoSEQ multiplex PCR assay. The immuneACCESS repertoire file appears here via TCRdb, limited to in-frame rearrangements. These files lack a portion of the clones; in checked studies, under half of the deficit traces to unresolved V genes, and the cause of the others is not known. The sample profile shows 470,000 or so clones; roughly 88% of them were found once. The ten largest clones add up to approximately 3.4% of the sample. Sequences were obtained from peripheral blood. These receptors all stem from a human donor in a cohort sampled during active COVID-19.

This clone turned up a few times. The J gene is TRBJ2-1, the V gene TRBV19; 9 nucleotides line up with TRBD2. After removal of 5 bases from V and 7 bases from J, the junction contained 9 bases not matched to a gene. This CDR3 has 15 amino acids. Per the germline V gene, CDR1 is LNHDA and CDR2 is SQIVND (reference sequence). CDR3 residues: CASSFVAGVSNEQFF. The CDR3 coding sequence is TGTGCCAGTAGTTTCGTAGCGGGAGTATCTAATGAGCAGTTCTTC.

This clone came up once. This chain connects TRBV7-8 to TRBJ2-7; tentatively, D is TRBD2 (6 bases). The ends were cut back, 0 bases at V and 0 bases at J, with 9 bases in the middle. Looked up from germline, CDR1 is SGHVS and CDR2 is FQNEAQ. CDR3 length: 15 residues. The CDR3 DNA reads TGTGCCAGCAGCTTAGCGGGAGGACCCTCCTACGAGCAGTACTTC. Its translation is CASSLAGGPSYEQYF.

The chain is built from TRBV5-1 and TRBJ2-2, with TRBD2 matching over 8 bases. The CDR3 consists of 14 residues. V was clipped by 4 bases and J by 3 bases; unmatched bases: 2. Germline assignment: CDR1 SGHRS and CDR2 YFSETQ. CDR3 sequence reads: CASSVGGDTGELFF. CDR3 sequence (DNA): TGCGCCAGCAGCGTCGGGGGGGACACCGGGGAGCTGTTTTTT.

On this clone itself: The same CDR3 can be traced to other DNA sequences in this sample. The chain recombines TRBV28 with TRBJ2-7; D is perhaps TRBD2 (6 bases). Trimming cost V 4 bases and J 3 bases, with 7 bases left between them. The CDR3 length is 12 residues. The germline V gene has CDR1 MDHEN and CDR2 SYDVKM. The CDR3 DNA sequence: TGTGCCAGCAGTTCGGGGGTCTACGAGCAGTACTTC. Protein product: CASSSGVYEQYF.

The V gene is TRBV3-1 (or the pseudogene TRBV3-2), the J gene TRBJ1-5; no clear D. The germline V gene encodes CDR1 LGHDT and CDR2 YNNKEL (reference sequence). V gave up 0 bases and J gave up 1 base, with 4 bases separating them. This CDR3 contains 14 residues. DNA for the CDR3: TGTGCCAGCAGCCAAGACTACAGCAATCAGCCCCAGCATTTT. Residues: CASSQDYSNQPQHF.

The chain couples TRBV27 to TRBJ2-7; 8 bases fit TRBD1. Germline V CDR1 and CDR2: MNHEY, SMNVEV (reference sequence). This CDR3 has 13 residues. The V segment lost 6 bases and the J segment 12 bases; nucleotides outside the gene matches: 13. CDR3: CASRPPGQARRYF. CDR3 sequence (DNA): TGTGCCAGCAGGCCTCCGGGACAGGCTCGTAGGTACTTC.

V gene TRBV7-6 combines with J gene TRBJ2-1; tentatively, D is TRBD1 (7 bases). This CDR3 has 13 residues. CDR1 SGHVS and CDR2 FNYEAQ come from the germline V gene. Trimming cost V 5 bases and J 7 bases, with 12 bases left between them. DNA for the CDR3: TGTGCCAGCAGCGCGGGACAGTTAAATGAGCAGTTCTTC. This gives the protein CASSAGQLNEQFF.

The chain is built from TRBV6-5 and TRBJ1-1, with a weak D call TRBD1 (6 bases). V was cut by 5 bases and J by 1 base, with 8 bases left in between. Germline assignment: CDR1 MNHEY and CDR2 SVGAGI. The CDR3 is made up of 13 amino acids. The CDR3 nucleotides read TGTGCCAGCAGTCTGGGACAGAACACTGAAGCTTTCTTT. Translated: CASSLGQNTEAFF.

The CDR3 region is CASSVVSSNYGYTF. CDR3 coding DNA: TGTGCCAGCAGCGTAGTTTCGTCTAACTATGGCTACACCTTC. V and J are TRBV9 and TRBJ1-2; D not resolved. Germline V gives CDR1 SGDLS, CDR2 YYNGEE. This CDR3 is 14 amino acids long. Trimming pared 0 bases from V and 0 bases from J, leaving 6 bases between.

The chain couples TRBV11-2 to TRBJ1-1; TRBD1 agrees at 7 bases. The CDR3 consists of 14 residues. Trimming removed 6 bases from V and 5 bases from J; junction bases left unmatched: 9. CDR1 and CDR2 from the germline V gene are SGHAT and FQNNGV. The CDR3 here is CASRTRQGITEAFF. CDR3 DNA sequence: TGTGCCAGCAGAACTCGACAGGGTATAACTGAAGCTTTCTTT.

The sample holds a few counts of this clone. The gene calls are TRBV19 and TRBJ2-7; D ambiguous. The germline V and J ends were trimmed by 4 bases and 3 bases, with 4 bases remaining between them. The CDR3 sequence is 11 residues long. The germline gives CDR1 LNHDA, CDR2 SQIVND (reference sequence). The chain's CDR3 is CASSTYYEQYF. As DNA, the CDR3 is TGTGCCAGTAGTACTTACTACGAGCAGTACTTC.

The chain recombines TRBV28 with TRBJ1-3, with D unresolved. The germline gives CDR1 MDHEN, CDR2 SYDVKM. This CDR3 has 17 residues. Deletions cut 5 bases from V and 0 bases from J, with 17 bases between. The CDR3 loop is CASSPRGAQYSGNTIYF. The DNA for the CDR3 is TGTGCCAGCAGTCCCCGGGGAGCTCAATACTCTGGAAACACCATATATTTT.

CDR3 amino acids: CSVEEAGQSANYGYTF. CDR3 nucleotides: TGCAGCGTTGAAGAAGCCGGACAGTCAGCGAACTATGGCTACACCTTC. This chain links TRBV29-1 with TRBJ1-2; weak D call: TRBD1 (6 bases). Trimming pared 0 bases from V and 2 bases from J, leaving 16 bases between. In germline, CDR1 is SQVTM, CDR2 ANQGSEA. The CDR3 is 16 residues long.

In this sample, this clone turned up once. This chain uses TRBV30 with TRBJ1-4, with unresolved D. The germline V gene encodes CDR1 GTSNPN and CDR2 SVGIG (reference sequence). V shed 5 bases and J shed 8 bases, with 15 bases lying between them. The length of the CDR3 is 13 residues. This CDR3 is CAWAPRIGEKLFF. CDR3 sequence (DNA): TGTGCCTGGGCTCCGAGGATAGGCGAAAAACTGTTTTTT.

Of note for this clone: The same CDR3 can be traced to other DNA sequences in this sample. CDR3 nucleotide sequence: TGTGCCAGCAGTTTCCGGGACAGGGGGCGATATGGCTACACCTTC. As protein: CASSFRDRGRYGYTF. The rearrangement links TRBV27 to TRBJ1-2, with TRBD1 matching 12 bases. The CDR3 is made up of 15 amino acids. Germline lookup yields CDR1 MNHEY and CDR2 SMNVEV (reference sequence). J gave up 5 bases and V 3 bases, and 4 bases lay outside the gene matches.